Presented here are 22 T cell receptor beta chains from one specimen sequenced in a study of long-term antiretroviral therapy in people with HIV. Runs used v3.0 of the immunoSEQ assay and were done at survey level. Produced via immunoSEQ multiplex PCR; TCRdb's table is partial and in-frame only. The data show about 24,000 clones, around 81% seen once. The sample here was unsorted PBMCs, taken at the start of antiretroviral therapy, before treatment. Every receptor here comes from a woman between 18 and 29 years old with HIV.

The chain is built from TRBV1 and TRBJ1-2; the table calls TRBD1, which could not be checked here. TRBV1 is given as a pseudogene. This CDR3 spans 16 amino acids. The chain's CDR3 is CTSSQEQGFEGYGYTF. In DNA form, the CDR3 reads TGCACCAGCAGCCAAGAACAGGGGTTCGAGGGCTATGGCTACACCTTC.

V is TRBV30 and J is TRBJ1-5, with D tentatively TRBD1 (5 bases). This CDR3 has 12 residues. V lost 5 bases and J 6 bases, leaving 11 bases between the germline ends. CDR1 and CDR2 from the germline V gene are GTSNPN and SVGIG (reference sequence). The CDR3 loop reads CAWGVRGQPQHF. As DNA, the CDR3 is TGTGCCTGGGGGGTAAGGGGTCAGCCCCAGCATTTT.

V is TRBV7-8 and J is TRBJ2-7; D ambiguous. V lost 1 base to trimming and J lost 2 bases, with 12 bases between them. The CDR3 is 15 residues long. The germline V gene encodes CDR1 SGHVS and CDR2 FQNEAQ. CDR3 loop: CASSLGQRGAYEQYF. The CDR3 DNA reads TGTGCCAGCAGCTTAGGGCAGCGAGGAGCCTACGAGCAGTACTTC.

This chain joins TRBV2 and TRBJ1-1; D unresolved. The CDR3 covers 13 residues. The V gene's germline CDR1 is SNHLY and CDR2 FYNNEI. Trimming took off 6 bases at V and 7 bases at J, with 15 bases between the two ends. CDR3 sequence: CASRRALGIEAFF. CDR3 DNA sequence: TGTGCCAGCAGGAGGGCGCTGGGGATTGAAGCTTTCTTT. The complete variable domain, with remaining parts taken from reference TRBV2 and TRBJ1-1, reads EPEVTQTPSHQVTQMGQEVILRCVPISNHLYFYWYRQILGQKVEFLVSFYNNEISEKSEIFDDQFSVERPDGSNFTLKIRSTKLEDSAMYFCASRRALGIEAFFGQGTRLTVV.

The genes are TRBV9 and TRBJ2-5; TRBD2 agrees at 10 bases. The CDR3 runs to 16 residues. CDR1 is SGDLS and CDR2 is YYNGEE in the germline V gene. Trimming removed 2 bases from V and 4 bases from J; junction bases left unmatched: 8. The CDR3: CASSVLASGGRETQYF. CDR3 in DNA: TGTGCCAGCAGCGTTCTAGCTAGCGGGGGTAGAGAGACCCAGTACTTC.

The chain couples TRBV7-2 to TRBJ2-3; D remains unclear. The CDR3 covers 15 residues. Germline V gene sequence: CDR1 SGHTA, CDR2 FQGNSA. V lost 5 bases to trimming and J lost 4 bases, with 16 bases between them. The CDR3 is CASSELFRWSDTQYF. The DNA of the CDR3 is TGTGCCAGCAGCGAGCTGTTTAGGTGGTCAGATACGCAGTATTTT.

This rearrangement joins TRBV27 to TRBJ2-7, with a tentative D call TRBD2 (5 bases). The CDR3 runs to 13 residues. V dropped 6 bases and J dropped 4 bases, with 13 bases sitting between them. Germline CDR1 is MNHEY and CDR2 is SMNVEV (reference sequence). The CDR3 DNA reads TGTGCCAGCAGCATAGGAAGGGAGTACGAGCAGTACTTC. It is translated as CASSIGREYEQYF.

V is TRBV27 and J is TRBJ1-1, with no clear D. V was shortened by 4 bases and J by 1 base, with 16 bases between the two germline ends. CDR1 is MNHEY and CDR2 is SMNVEV in the germline V gene (reference sequence). The CDR3 totals 16 residues. The CDR3 reads CASSYRNKDRNTEAFF. The CDR3 DNA follows: TGTGCCAGCAGTTACCGGAACAAGGATCGGAACACTGAAGCTTTCTTT.

The gene calls are TRBV5-4 and TRBJ2-3, with 7 nucleotides matching TRBD1. The J segment lost 1 base and the V segment lost 7 bases, leaving 3 bases of the junction unmatched. Germline lookup yields CDR1 SGHNT and CDR2 YYREEE (reference sequence). The length of the CDR3 is 13 residues. CDR3 residues: CASHTGGTDTQYF. CDR3 DNA sequence: TGTGCCAGCCACACAGGGGGCACAGATACGCAGTATTTT. Together with reference TRBV5-4 and TRBJ2-3, the CDR3 gives the full variable domain: ETGVTQSPTHLIKTRGQQVTLRCSSQSGHNTVSWYQQALGQGPQFIFQYYREEENGRGNFPPRFSGLQFPNYSSELNVNALELDDSALYLCASHTGGTDTQYFGPGTRLTVL.

The chain uses TRBV5-1 and TRBJ1-1; D gene unclear. Per the germline V gene, CDR1 is SGHRS and CDR2 is YFSETQ. This CDR3 has 15 amino acids. Between the trimmed V and J ends, which lost 0 bases and 4 bases, there was a span of 13 bases. The CDR3 sequence is CASSLGAGEGTEAFF. In DNA form, the CDR3 reads TGCGCCAGCAGCTTGGGCGCCGGAGAAGGCACTGAAGCTTTCTTT.

The CDR3: CASSQAPVTETQYF. CDR3 DNA sequence: TGCGCCAGCAGCCAAGCTCCAGTAACTGAGACCCAGTACTTC. The chain employs TRBV4-1 and TRBJ2-5; no definite D call. The CDR3 totals 14 residues. Deletions cut 1 base from V and 5 bases from J, with 11 bases between. CDR1 MGHRA and CDR2 YSYEKL come from the germline V gene.

V and J are TRBV15 and TRBJ1-1; D is undetermined. Germline assignment: CDR1 LNHNV and CDR2 YYDKDF (reference sequence). V was pared by 1 base and J by 1 base, with 7 bases between. The length of the CDR3 is 14 residues. In nucleotides, the CDR3 is TGTGCCACCAGCAGAGTCCCAGGGAACACTGAAGCTTTCTTT. Protein sequence: CATSRVPGNTEAFF.

The chain joins TRBV27 to TRBJ2-3; D is undetermined. The CDR3 has 17 residues. The ends were cut back, 1 base at V and 7 bases at J, with 21 bases in the middle. Germline-derived CDR1 and CDR2 are MNHEY and SMNVEV (reference sequence). The chain's CDR3 is CASSLFFFGPRPNTQYF. The CDR3 DNA follows: TGTGCCAGCAGTTTATTCTTTTTCGGACCGCGGCCCAATACGCAGTATTTT.

This chain links TRBV30 with TRBJ2-7; D might be TRBD2 (6 bases). There are 11 residues in the CDR3. Germline V CDR1 and CDR2: GTSNPN, SVGIG (reference sequence). CDR3 sequence (DNA): TGTGGGGGAGCGCGGGGATACGAGCAGTACTTC. Translation: CGGARGYEQYF.

This clone is deemed medium-sized. This sequence joins TRBV7-9 and TRBJ1-1, with D maybe TRBD1 (6 bases). The CDR3 extends over 15 amino acids. V lost 4 bases and J 1 base, leaving 13 bases between the germline ends. Looked up from germline, CDR1 is SEHNR and CDR2 is FQNEAQ (reference sequence). The CDR3 sequence is CASSSSRGGNTEAFF. In DNA form, the CDR3 reads TGTGCCAGCAGCTCCTCCAGGGGCGGGAACACTGAAGCTTTCTTT. The complete variable domain, with remaining parts taken from reference TRBV7-9 and TRBJ1-1, reads DTGVSQNPRHKITKRGQNVTFRCDPISEHNRLYWYRQTLGQGPEFLTYFQNEAQLEKSRLLSDRFSAERPKGSFSTLEIQRTEQGDSAMYLCASSSSRGGNTEAFFGQGTRLTVV.

The rearrangement joins TRBV5-3 to TRBJ2-1; D is uncertain. TRBV5-3 is an ORF, with its function uncertain. This CDR3 comprises 15 residues. V was trimmed by 3 bases and J by 5 bases, leaving 15 bases between them. Written as DNA, the CDR3 is TGTGCCAGAAGCTCCCTCGGGCAACATAACAATGAGCAGTTCTTC. This sequence encodes CARSSLGQHNNEQFF.

The chain employs TRBV7-9 and TRBJ2-1; no definite D call. Germline V gene data show CDR1 as SEHNR and CDR2 as FQNEAQ (reference sequence). V dropped 1 base and J dropped 5 bases, with 6 bases sitting between them. The length of the CDR3 is 13 residues. The CDR3 here is CASSLGRNNEQFF. The DNA for the CDR3 is TGTGCCAGCAGCTTAGGGCGGAACAATGAGCAGTTCTTC.

This rearrangement joins TRBV7-2 to TRBJ2-7, with 7 bases that match TRBD2. The V segment lost 4 bases and the J segment 2 bases; nucleotides outside the gene matches: 5. From germline, CDR1 is SGHTA and CDR2 FQGNSA. The CDR3 is made up of 14 amino acids. CDR3 in amino acids: CASSSSGDAYEQYF. For the CDR3, the DNA is TGTGCCAGCAGCTCCAGCGGGGACGCCTACGAGCAGTACTTC.

To note about this clone: Other DNA sequences from this sample encode an identical CDR3 as well. V and J are TRBV19 and TRBJ1-5; TRBD1 matches at 7 bases. Germline lookup yields CDR1 LNHDA and CDR2 SQIVND (reference sequence). V was pared by 6 bases and J by 2 bases, with 1 base of the junction left unmatched. This CDR3 is 13 amino acids long. The DNA for the CDR3 is TGTGCCAGTAGAGACAGGGGCAATCAGCCCCAGCATTTT. Translated, it gives CASRDRGNQPQHF.

This chain links TRBV19 with TRBJ2-7, with 12 nucleotides matching TRBD2. This CDR3 has 15 amino acids. Germline V gene lookup returns CDR1 LNHDA and CDR2 SQIVND (reference sequence). The junction had 5 bases not matched to a gene; V was cut back by 6 bases and J by 2 bases. The CDR3 region is CASSRTSGVPYEQYF. The CDR3 coding sequence is TGTGCCAGTAGCCGGACTAGCGGGGTACCCTACGAGCAGTACTTC.

This clone was seen once. The V call is TRBV9, the J call TRBJ2-3; tentatively, D is TRBD2 (6 bases). Per the germline V gene, CDR1 is SGDLS and CDR2 is YYNGEE. The CDR3 consists of 15 residues. V lost 0 bases and J lost 3, with 11 bases in between. CDR3 amino acids: CASSVALARTDTQYF. The DNA of the CDR3 is TGTGCCAGCAGCGTAGCTCTAGCGAGGACAGATACGCAGTATTTT. The entire variable domain, with the rest obtained from reference TRBV9 and TRBJ2-3, is as follows: DSGVTQTPKHLITATGQRVTLRCSPRSGDLSVYWYQQSLDQGLQFLIQYYNGEERAKGNILERFSAQQFPDLHSELNLSSLELGDSALYFCASSVALARTDTQYFGPGTRLTVL.

This clone rates as medium-sized (0.01 to 0.1%). The CDR3 is CASSETGRGLFEQYF. For the CDR3, the DNA is TGTGCCAGCAGTGAAACGGGCAGGGGGTTATTCGAGCAGTACTTC. The chain has TRBV2 and TRBJ2-7; 7 nucleotides match TRBD1. The CDR3 length is 15 residues. Trimming took 2 bases from V and 6 from J; bases not matched to a gene: 10. Germline CDR1 reads SNHLY; CDR2 reads FYNNEI.